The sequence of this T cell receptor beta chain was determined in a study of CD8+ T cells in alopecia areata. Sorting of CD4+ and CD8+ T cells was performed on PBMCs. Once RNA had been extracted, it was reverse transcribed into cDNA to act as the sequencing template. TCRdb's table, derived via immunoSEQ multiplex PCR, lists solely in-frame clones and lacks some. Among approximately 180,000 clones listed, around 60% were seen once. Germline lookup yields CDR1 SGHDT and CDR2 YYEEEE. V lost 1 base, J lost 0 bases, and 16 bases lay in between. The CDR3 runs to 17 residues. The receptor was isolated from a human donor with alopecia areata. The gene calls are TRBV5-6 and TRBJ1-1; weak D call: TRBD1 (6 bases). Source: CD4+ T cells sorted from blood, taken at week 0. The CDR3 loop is CASSLRLAGQMNTEAFF. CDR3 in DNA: TGTGCCAGCAGCTTGAGATTGGCCGGACAGATGAACACTGAAGCTTTCTTT. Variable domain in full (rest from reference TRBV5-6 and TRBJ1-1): DAGVTQSPTHLIKTRGQQVTLRCSPKSGHDTVSWYQQALGQGPQFIFQYYEEEERQRGNFPDRFSGHQFPNYSSELNVNALLLGDSALYLCASSLRLAGQMNTEAFFGQGTRLTVV.